This T cell receptor beta chain is drawn from a study of blood T cell repertoires in COVID-19. Study-wide background: The samples span acute and convalescent COVID-19 from the United States, Italy and Spain. Nucleic acid was either cDNA or gDNA, and it came from T cells, B-cell-depleted T cells, or PBMCs.

Method: immunoSEQ multiplex PCR; TCRdb's copy keeps in-frame clones and lacks some. The sample records roughly 100,000 clones, 91% being singletons. Specimen: peripheral blood. The TCR was taken from a man in his forties or fifties with acute or convalescent COVID-19.

The DNA of the CDR3 is TGTGCCAGCAGCTTGTCAGGGGAAAATTCACCCCTCCACTTT. This gives the protein CASSLSGENSPLHF. This rearrangement joins TRBV5-5 to TRBJ1-6; D possibly corresponds to TRBD1 (6 bases). V lost 1 base and J 7 bases, leaving 9 bases between the germline ends. This CDR3 has 14 residues. Germline CDR1 SGHKS, CDR2 YYEKEE (reference sequence).